This T cell receptor (beta chain) emerged from a study of radiation and T cells in renal cell carcinoma. Noted time point: baseline pretreatment blood. Treatment described: 15 Gy SBRT to primary tumor, nephrectomy 4 weeks later. This clone appeared a single time. The method was immunoSEQ multiplex PCR; TCRdb's version includes in-frame clones alone and lacks a portion of them. Of about 150,000 clones listed, roughly 84% are singletons. Losses at the gene ends were 3 bases for V and 8 bases for J; bases not matched to a gene: 12. The CDR3 length is 15 residues. The germline CDR1 and CDR2 sequences are LNHDA and SQIVND (reference sequence).

The V call is TRBV19, the J call TRBJ1-2; 7 bases align to TRBD1. Sequences were derived from blood, sampled from a patient whose treatment included radiotherapy and nephrectomy. The clonotype comes from a woman in her forties or fifties with renal cell carcinoma. The CDR3 is CASSMGTPGQYGYTF. CDR3 bases: TGTGCCAGTAGTATGGGCACTCCGGGACAGTACGGCTACACCTTC. Variable domain in full (rest from reference TRBV19 and TRBJ1-2): DGGITQSPKYLFRKEGQNVTLSCEQNLNHDAMYWYRQDPGQGLRLIYYSQIVNDFQKGDIAEGYSVSREKKESFPLTVTSAQKNPTAFYLCASSMGTPGQYGYTFGSGTRLTVV.